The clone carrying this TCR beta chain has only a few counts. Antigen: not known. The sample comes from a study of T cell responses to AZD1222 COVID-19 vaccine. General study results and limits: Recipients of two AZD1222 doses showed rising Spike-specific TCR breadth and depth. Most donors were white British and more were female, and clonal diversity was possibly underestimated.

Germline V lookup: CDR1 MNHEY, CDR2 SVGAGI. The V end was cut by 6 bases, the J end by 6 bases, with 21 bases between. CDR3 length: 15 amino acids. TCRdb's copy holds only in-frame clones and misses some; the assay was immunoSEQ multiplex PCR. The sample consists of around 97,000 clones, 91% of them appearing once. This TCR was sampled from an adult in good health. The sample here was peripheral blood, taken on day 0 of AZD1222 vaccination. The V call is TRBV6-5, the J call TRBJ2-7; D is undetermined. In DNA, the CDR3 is TGTGCCAGCAGACAACTCCGGACCCCGGTCGGCGAGCAGTACTTC. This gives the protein CASRQLRTPVGEQYF.